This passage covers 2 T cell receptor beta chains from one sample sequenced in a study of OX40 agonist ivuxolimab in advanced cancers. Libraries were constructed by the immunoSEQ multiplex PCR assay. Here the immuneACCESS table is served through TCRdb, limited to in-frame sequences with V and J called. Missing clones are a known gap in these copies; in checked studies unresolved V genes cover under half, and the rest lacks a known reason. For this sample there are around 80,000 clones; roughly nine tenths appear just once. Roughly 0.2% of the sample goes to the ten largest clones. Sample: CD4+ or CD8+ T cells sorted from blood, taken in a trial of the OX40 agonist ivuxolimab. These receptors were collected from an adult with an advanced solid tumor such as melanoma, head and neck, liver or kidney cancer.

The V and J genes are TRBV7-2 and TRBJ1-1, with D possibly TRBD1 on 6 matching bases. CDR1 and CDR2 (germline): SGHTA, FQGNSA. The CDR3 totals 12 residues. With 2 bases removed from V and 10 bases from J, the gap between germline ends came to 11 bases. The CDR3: CASSLNRVSAFF. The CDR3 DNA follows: TGTGCCAGCAGCTTAAACAGGGTTTCAGCTTTCTTT.

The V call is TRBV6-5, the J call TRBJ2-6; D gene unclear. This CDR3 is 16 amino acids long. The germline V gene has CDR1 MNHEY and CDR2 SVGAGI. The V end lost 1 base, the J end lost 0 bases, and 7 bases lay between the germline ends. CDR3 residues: CASSYFLGSGANVLTF. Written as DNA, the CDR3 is TGTGCCAGCAGTTACTTCCTGGGCTCTGGGGCCAACGTCCTGACTTTC.